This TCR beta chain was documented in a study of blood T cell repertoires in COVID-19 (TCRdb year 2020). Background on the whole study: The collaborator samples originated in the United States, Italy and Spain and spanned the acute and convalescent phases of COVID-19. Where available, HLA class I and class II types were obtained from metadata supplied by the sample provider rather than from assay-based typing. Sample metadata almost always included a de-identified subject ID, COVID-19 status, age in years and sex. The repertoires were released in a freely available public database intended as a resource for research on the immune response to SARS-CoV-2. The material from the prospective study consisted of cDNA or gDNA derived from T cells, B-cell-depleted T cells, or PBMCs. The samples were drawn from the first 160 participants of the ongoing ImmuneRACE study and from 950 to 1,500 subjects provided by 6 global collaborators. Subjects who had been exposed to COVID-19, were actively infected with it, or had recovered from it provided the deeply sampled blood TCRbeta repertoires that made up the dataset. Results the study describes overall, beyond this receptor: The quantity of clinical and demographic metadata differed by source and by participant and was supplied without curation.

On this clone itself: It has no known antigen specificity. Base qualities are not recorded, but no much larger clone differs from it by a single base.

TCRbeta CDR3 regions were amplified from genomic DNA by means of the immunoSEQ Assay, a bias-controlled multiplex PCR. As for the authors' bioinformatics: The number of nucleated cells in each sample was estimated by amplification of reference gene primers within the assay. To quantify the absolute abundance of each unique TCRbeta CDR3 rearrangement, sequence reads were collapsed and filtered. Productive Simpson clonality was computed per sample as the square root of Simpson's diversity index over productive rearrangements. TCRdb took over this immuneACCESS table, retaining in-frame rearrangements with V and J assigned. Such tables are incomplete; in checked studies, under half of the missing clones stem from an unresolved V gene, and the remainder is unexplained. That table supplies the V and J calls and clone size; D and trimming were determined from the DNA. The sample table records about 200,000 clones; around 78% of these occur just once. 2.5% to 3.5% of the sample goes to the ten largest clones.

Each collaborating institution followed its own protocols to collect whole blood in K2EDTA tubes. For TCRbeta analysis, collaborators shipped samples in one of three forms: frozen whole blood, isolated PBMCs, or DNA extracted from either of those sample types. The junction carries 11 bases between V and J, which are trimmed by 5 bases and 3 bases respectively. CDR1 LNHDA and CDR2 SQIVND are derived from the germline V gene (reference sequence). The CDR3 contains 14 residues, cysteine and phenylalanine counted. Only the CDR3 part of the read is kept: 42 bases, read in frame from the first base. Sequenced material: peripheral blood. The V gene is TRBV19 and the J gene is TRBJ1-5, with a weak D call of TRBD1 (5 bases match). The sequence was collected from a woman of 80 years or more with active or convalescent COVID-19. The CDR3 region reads CASSFRENNQPQHF. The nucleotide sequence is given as TGTGCCAGTAGTTTCAGGGAAAACAATCAGCCCCAGCATTTT.